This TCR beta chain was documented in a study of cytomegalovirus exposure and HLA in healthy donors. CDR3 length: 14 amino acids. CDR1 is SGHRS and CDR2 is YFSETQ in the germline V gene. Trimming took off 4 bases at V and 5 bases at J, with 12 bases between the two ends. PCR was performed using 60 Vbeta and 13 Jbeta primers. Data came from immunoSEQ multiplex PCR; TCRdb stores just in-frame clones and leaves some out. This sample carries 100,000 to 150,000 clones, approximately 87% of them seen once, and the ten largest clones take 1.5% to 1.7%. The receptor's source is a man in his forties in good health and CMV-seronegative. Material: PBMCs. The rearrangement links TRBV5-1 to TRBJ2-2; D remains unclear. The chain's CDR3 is CASSAEVGTGELFF. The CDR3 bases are TGCGCCAGCAGCGCTGAGGTCGGTACCGGGGAGCTGTTTTTT.